This T cell receptor beta chain was captured by sequencing in a study of blood T cell repertoires in COVID-19 (TCRdb year 2020). Background for the entire study: Samples from collaborators originated in the United States, Italy and Spain and spanned both the acute and convalescent phases of COVID-19. The prospective study material was composed of cDNA or gDNA derived from T cells, B-cell-depleted T cells, or PBMCs. Where available, HLA class I and class II types were taken from metadata supplied by the sample provider and were not determined by assay-based typing. Nearly every sample came with metadata listing a de-identified subject ID, COVID-19 status, age in years and sex. Deeply sampled blood TCRbeta repertoires from subjects exposed to, actively infected with, or recovered from COVID-19 were included in the dataset. The samples were drawn from the first 160 participants of the ongoing ImmuneRACE study and from more than 1,000 subjects provided by 6 global collaborators. The repertoires were released in a freely available public database meant as a resource for research on the immune response to SARS-CoV-2.

V is reduced by 6 bases and J by 6 bases, leaving a spacing of 15 bases between them. From the cysteine through the phenylalanine, the CDR3 covers 13 amino acids. CDR3 DNA only is kept here, 39 bases in frame from base 1. The immunoSEQ Assay, a bias-controlled multiplex PCR, was used to amplify TCRbeta CDR3 regions from genomic DNA. Under the source paper's analysis protocol: The number of nucleated cells in each sample was estimated by amplification of reference gene primers within the assay. To quantify the absolute abundance of each unique TCRbeta CDR3 rearrangement, sequence reads were collapsed and filtered. For each sample, productive Simpson clonality was calculated as the square root of Simpson's diversity index over productive rearrangements. TCRdb obtained this table from immuneACCESS and retained in-frame rearrangements with V and J assigned. These tables miss some clones; where compared with another copy, unresolved V genes account for less than half of the shortfall, and the remainder is unexplained. The V and J calls and clone size come from that table; D and trimming were worked out from the DNA. This sample gives 60,000 to 85,000 clones in total; 70% to 90% of them show up just once. The ten largest clones capture around 3.5% of the sample.

Broad study findings and their caveats: The quantity of clinical and demographic metadata differed by source and by participant and was supplied without curation.

Comments on this clone: Its specific antigen is unknown. Per-nucleotide qualities are absent, and no much larger clonotype sits a single base away.

One collaborating source in Seattle enrolled patients during active infection and followed them longitudinally through the course of disease. The collaborating institutions used their own protocols to collect whole blood in K2EDTA tubes. For TCRbeta analysis, collaborator samples were shipped as frozen whole blood, as isolated PBMCs, or as DNA extracted from either sample type. The chain is made from TRBV12-3 or TRBV12-4 and TRBJ2-7; 5 matching bases give a weak D call of TRBD1. The sample consisted of peripheral blood. This sequence was found in a woman between 50 and 59 years old with COVID-19, enrolled during active disease. Read as DNA, the sequence is TGTGCCAGCAGACTCCAGGGTTCACGCGAGCAGTACTTC. This sequence encodes CASRLQGSREQYF.